This TCR beta chain was found in a study of CD8 T cells in Susac syndrome. The controls were healthy donors who were matched for age and sex. TEMRA cells were enriched by FACS, while CD8+ and CD4+ T cells were obtained through a negative isolation that was performed magnetically. The CDR3 is made up of 14 amino acids. V was shortened by 0 bases and J by 3 bases, with 7 bases between the two germline ends. CDR1 is SGHTS, CDR2 YDEGEE, per germline. When the RNA was reverse transcribed, random hexamers were used with an input of roughly 0.5 to 1 ug. TCRdb used MiXCR to reprocess the immunoSEQ multiplex PCR reads, holding one entry per CDR3 protein. The data hold more than 100,000 distinct CDR3 sequences, with about 96% observed a single time. This clonotype has just a few counts.

This clonotype was obtained from a human donor in good health. The material sequenced was CD4+ T cells from PBMCs. The J gene is TRBJ2-1, the V gene TRBV5-8, with D unclear. This chain's CDR3 is CASSLGSGYNEQFF. DNA for the CDR3: TGTGCCAGCAGCTTGGGATCTGGCTACAATGAGCAGTTCTTC. Supplemented by reference TRBV5-8 and TRBJ2-1, the full variable domain reads EAGVTQSPTHLIKTRGQQATLRCSPISGHTSVYWYQQALGLGLQFLLWYDEGEERNRGNFPPRFSGRQFPNYSSELNVNALELEDSALYLCASSLGSGYNEQFFGPGTRLTVL.